The clone carrying this T cell receptor beta chain came up once. Generated by immunoSEQ multiplex PCR, the TCRdb table keeps only in-frame clones and is missing some. Of around 5,500 clones listed, around 90% are singletons. These data are taken from a study of blood T cell repertoires in COVID-19. This CDR3 contains 14 residues. The germline gives CDR1 MNHNY, CDR2 SVGAGI (reference sequence). Trimming pared 8 bases from V and 9 bases from J, leaving 20 bases between. The V call is TRBV6-6, the J call TRBJ2-1; maybe TRBD2 (6 bases). Source material: peripheral blood. This receptor was identified in a man in his sixties with acute or convalescent COVID-19. The CDR3 here is CASSLGGTPFEQFF. CDR3 nucleotide sequence: TGTGCCAGCTCGCTGGGCGGGACCCCCTTTGAGCAGTTCTTC.